These T cell receptor beta chains were read from a single sample in a study of T cell repertoires in cytomegalovirus infection. MiXCR, applied by TCRdb to the reads, yields one record per CDR3 protein. The sample shows about 260,000 distinct CDR3 sequences, approximately 15% of them seen only once. Sequencing was performed on PBMCs. Receptors were obtained from a human donor in good health (CMV status not recorded). Some clones in this sample may be carry-over from other donors' samples. Each CDR3 is given with its conserved first and last residue. D genes are given only for firm matches. Clone size, where shown, is once, few, many, or a class for clones that have expanded.

D gene	V gene	clone size	J gene	CDR3 protein	CDR3 DNA
-	TRBV7-2	many	TRBJ1-1	CASSFYGTENTEAFF	TGTGCCAGCAGCTTTTATGGGACCGAGAACACTGAAGCTTTCTTT
-	TRBV6-6	-	TRBJ1-5	CASSELRGNQPQHF	TGTGCCAGCAGTGAGTTAAGGGGAAATCAGCCCCAGCATTTT
TRBD1	TRBV7-9	many	TRBJ2-7	CASTRGLREQYF	TGTGCCAGCACCAGGGGGCTGAGGGAGCAGTACTTC
-	TRBV7-9	many	TRBJ2-7	CASSAGQSSYEQYF	TGTGCCAGCTCAGCGGGACAGAGCTCCTACGAGCAGTACTTC
TRBD2	TRBV20-1	-	TRBJ2-1	CSARTSGGPKYNEQFF	TGCAGTGCGAGGACTAGCGGGGGGCCTAAATACAATGAGCAGTTCTTC
TRBD2	TRBV7-9	few	TRBJ2-3	CASSGLAGVGDTQYF	TGTGCCAGCTCCGGACTAGCGGGAGTAGGTGATACGCAGTATTTT
-	TRBV2	many	TRBJ2-5	CASKERALGGQETQYF	TGTGCCAGCAAAGAAAGGGCCCTAGGGGGCCAAGAGACCCAGTACTTC
TRBD1	TRBV14	few	TRBJ1-1	CASSRRDRGSTEAFF	TGTGCCAGCAGCCGGCGGGACAGGGGATCTACTGAAGCTTTCTTT
TRBD1	TRBV7-8	many	TRBJ1-1	CASTLLGQGYTEAFF	TGTGCCAGCACCTTGTTGGGACAGGGGTACACTGAAGCTTTCTTT
-	TRBV14	many	TRBJ1-1	CASSPVRGTEAFF	TGTGCCAGCAGCCCGGTAAGGGGGACTGAAGCTTTCTTT
-	TRBV9	-	TRBJ2-3	CASSDDNGPRTDTQYF	TGTGCCAGCAGCGACGACAACGGACCTCGCACAGATACGCAGTATTTT
-	TRBV7-8	many	TRBJ2-7	CASSLVLRGYTYEQYF	TGTGCCAGCAGCTTGGTCCTCCGAGGATATACCTACGAGCAGTACTTC
-	TRBV5-5	few	TRBJ1-4	CASSLDVWATNEKLFF	TGTGCCAGCAGCTTGGACGTCTGGGCAACTAATGAAAAACTGTTTTTT
-	TRBV7-8	many	TRBJ1-3	CASSLAGTGNTIYF	TGTGCCAGCAGCTTAGCAGGGACAGGAAACACCATATATTTT
-	TRBV25-1	-	TRBJ2-7	CASPCRRRTQGEQYF	TGTGCCAGCCCCTGCCGGCGGAGGACTCAGGGCGAGCAGTACTTC
-	TRBV7-3	many	TRBJ1-6	CASSLLSGGSPLHF	TGTGCCAGCAGCTTACTGTCCGGCGGTTCACCCCTCCACTTT
-	TRBV6-4	many	TRBJ2-1	CASSDSPFGEPYNEQFF	TGTGCCAGCAGTGACTCGCCCTTTGGGGAACCCTACAATGAGCAGTTCTTC
-	TRBV4-3	-	TRBJ2-7	CASSSQWGYEQYF	TGCGCCAGCAGCTCGCAATGGGGCTACGAGCAGTACTTC
-	TRBV4-1	many	TRBJ1-4	CASSQDRMGAQNEKLFF	TGCGCCAGCAGCCAAGATCGTATGGGGGCGCAGAATGAAAAACTGTTTTTT
-	TRBV7-9	few	TRBJ1-2	CASTPLVRPGYGYTF	TGTGCCAGCACCCCCCTCGTCCGGCCGGGCTATGGCTACACCTTC
TRBD1	TRBV7-2	many	TRBJ1-2	CASSPQGGNYGYTF	TGTGCCAGCAGCCCCCAGGGGGGTAACTATGGCTACACCTTC
TRBD2	TRBV4-1	many	TRBJ2-3	CASSHQAGGLQAQYF	TGCGCCAGCAGCCACCAAGCGGGGGGGCTACAAGCGCAGTATTTT
TRBD1	TRBV5-5	-	TRBJ2-5	CASSSTGGGQETQYF	TGTGCCAGCAGCTCGACAGGGGGGGGGCAAGAGACCCAGTACTTC
TRBD2	TRBV19	many	TRBJ2-5	CASSMAGETGGTETQYF	TGTGCCAGTAGTATGGCTGGTGAGACGGGAGGGACCGAGACCCAGTACTTC
-	TRBV19	-	TRBJ2-7	CASSITPQEGGEQYF	TGTGCCAGTAGTATAACGCCCCAAGAGGGGGGCGAGCAGTACTTC
-	TRBV18	few	TRBJ2-7	CASSPRQGLTSHEQYF	TGTGCCAGCTCACCCCGACAGGGACTGACTAGCCACGAGCAGTACTTC
TRBD2	TRBV15	few	TRBJ2-1	CATSRGSSGTYNEQFF	TGTGCCACCAGCAGAGGGTCTAGCGGTACCTACAATGAGCAGTTCTTC
-	TRBV28	-	TRBJ2-1	CASSRFGGMGGEQFF	TGTGCCAGCAGTCGATTCGGTGGGATGGGGGGTGAGCAGTTCTTC
TRBD1	TRBV5-6	-	TRBJ2-5	CASSRDRGMETQYF	TGTGCCAGCAGCCGTGACAGGGGTATGGAGACCCAGTACTTC
TRBD1	TRBV6-2/TRBV6-3	few	TRBJ2-1	CASSYPIPGQVFNEQFF	TGTGCCAGCAGTTACCCGATACCGGGACAGGTCTTCAATGAGCAGTTCTTC
-	TRBV7-2	many	TRBJ2-3	CASSLDSGSTDTQYF	TGTGCCAGCAGCTTGGATAGCGGAAGCACAGATACGCAGTATTTT
-	TRBV7-6	many	TRBJ2-7	CASSTTSNEQYF	TGTGCCAGCAGCACGACTAGTAACGAGCAGTACTTC
-	TRBV7-9	few	TRBJ1-5	CASSLPGAPGPQHF	TGTGCCAGCAGCTTACCAGGGGCCCCAGGGCCCCAGCATTTT
-	TRBV20-1	-	TRBJ2-5	CSARDASGFQETQYF	TGCAGTGCTAGAGACGCTTCTGGGTTCCAAGAGACCCAGTACTTC
TRBD2	TRBV7-8	few	TRBJ2-7	CASSPREGPYYEQYF	TGTGCCAGCAGCCCCCGGGAGGGCCCCTACTACGAGCAGTACTTC
TRBD1	TRBV7-3	few	TRBJ2-7	CASSAQGAYYEQYF	TGTGCCAGCAGCGCCCAGGGGGCCTACTACGAGCAGTACTTC
-	TRBV20-1	few	TRBJ1-2	CSALSTSNYGYTF	TGCAGTGCTCTCTCAACATCTAACTATGGCTACACCTTC
-	TRBV27	-	TRBJ1-5	CASSLSKVGGDHQPQHF	TGTGCCAGCAGTTTATCGAAAGTCGGGGGCGATCATCAGCCCCAGCATTTT
TRBD1	TRBV5-4	many	TRBJ2-1	CASSPSLLDRGTGNEQFF	TGTGCCAGCAGCCCCTCTTTGTTGGACAGGGGGACTGGCAATGAGCAGTTCTTC
-	TRBV12-5	-	TRBJ2-2	CASGLGAGRTGELFF	TGTGCTAGTGGTTTGGGGGCAGGGAGAACCGGGGAGCTGTTTTTT
-	TRBV11-3	-	TRBJ1-1	CASSLVTDTEAFF	TGTGCCAGCAGCTTAGTTACCGACACTGAAGCTTTCTTT